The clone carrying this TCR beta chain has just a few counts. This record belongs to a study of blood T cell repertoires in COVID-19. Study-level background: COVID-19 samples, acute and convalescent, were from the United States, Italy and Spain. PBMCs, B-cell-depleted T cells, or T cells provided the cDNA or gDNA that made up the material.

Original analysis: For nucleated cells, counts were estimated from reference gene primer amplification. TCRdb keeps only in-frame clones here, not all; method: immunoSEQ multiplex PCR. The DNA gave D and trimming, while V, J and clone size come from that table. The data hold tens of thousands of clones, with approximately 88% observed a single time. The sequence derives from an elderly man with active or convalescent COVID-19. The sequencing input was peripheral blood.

The CDR3 coding sequence is TGTGCCAGCAGAGGGGGACAAGAGACCCAGTACTTC. Translation gives CASRGGQETQYF. The gene calls are TRBV7-9 and TRBJ2-5, with D possibly matching TRBD1 (6 bases). Trimming shortened V by 6 bases and J by 2 bases, and 7 bases separated the two germline ends. This CDR3 is 12 amino acids long. CDR1 is SEHNR, CDR2 FQNEAQ, per germline (reference sequence). Full variable domain (rest looked up from reference TRBV7-9 and TRBJ2-5): DTGVSQNPRHKITKRGQNVTFRCDPISEHNRLYWYRQTLGQGPEFLTYFQNEAQLEKSRLLSDRFSAERPKGSFSTLEIQRTEQGDSAMYLCASRGGQETQYFGPGTRLLVL.